These 10 T cell receptor beta chains came from one sample sequenced in a study of T cell responses to AZD1222 COVID-19 vaccine. Data came from immunoSEQ multiplex PCR; TCRdb stores just in-frame clones and leaves some out. This sample has approximately 88,000 clones, with 85% to 90% found just once. Sequencing used peripheral blood, obtained 28 days after the second AZD1222 dose. The receptors come from an adult who received the AZD1222 COVID-19 vaccine.

V gene TRBV29-1 combines with J gene TRBJ2-7; TRBD2 matches 7 bases. CDR3 length equals 13 residues. Germline values: CDR1 SQVTM, CDR2 ANQGSEA. V was pared by 6 bases and J by 3 bases, with 8 bases of the junction left unmatched. This CDR3 reads CSVSGGPFYEQYF. The CDR3 nucleotides are TGCAGCGTGTCGGGGGGACCGTTCTACGAGCAGTACTTC.

The rearrangement joins TRBV19 to TRBJ1-2; 7 bases are shared with TRBD1. The CDR3 spans 14 residues. The V gene's germline CDR1 is LNHDA and CDR2 SQIVND (reference sequence). Losses at the gene ends were 8 bases for V and 5 bases for J; bases not matched to a gene: 11. In nucleotides, the CDR3 is TGTGCCAGTGGGGACAGTCCAAGGGCTTATGGCTACACCTTC. This encodes CASGDSPRAYGYTF.

With regard to this clone: This same CDR3 is encoded by further DNA sequences in the sample. The chain joins TRBV2 to TRBJ1-5; 7 nucleotides align to TRBD1. The CDR3 is 15 residues long. CDR1 SNHLY and CDR2 FYNNEI come from the germline V gene. J was trimmed by 0 bases and V by 3 bases; bases with no gene match: 2. DNA for the CDR3: TGTGCCAGCAGTGAGGACAGGCATAGCAATCAGCCCCAGCATTTT. Protein product: CASSEDRHSNQPQHF. The complete variable domain, with remaining parts taken from reference TRBV2 and TRBJ1-5, reads EPEVTQTPSHQVTQMGQEVILRCVPISNHLYFYWYRQILGQKVEFLVSFYNNEISEKSEIFDDQFSVERPDGSNFTLKIRSTKLEDSAMYFCASSEDRHSNQPQHFGDGTRLSIL.

This rearrangement joins TRBV19 to TRBJ1-3; maybe TRBD1 (5 bases). V shed 0 bases and J shed 2 bases, with 8 bases lying between them. Germline CDR1 and CDR2: LNHDA and SQIVND (reference sequence). There are 15 residues in the CDR3. This CDR3 reads CASSIDPGAGNTIYF. CDR3 nucleotide sequence: TGTGCCAGTAGTATAGATCCGGGGGCTGGAAACACCATATATTTT.

This rearrangement joins TRBV5-5 to TRBJ2-3; TRBD1 matches at 9 bases. The trim removed 1 base at V and 5 bases at J, leaving 8 bases unmatched. Germline CDR1 SGHKS, CDR2 YYEKEE (reference sequence). This CDR3 contains 16 residues. The CDR3 region has the DNA TGTGCCAGCAGCTTGTGGAGGACAGGGGAACTAGATACGCAGTATTTT. Encoded protein: CASSLWRTGELDTQYF.

The rearrangement uses TRBV18 and TRBJ1-2; D uncertain. V shed 1 base and J shed 1 base, with 19 bases lying between them. The CDR3 contains 18 residues. Germline V CDR1 and CDR2: KGHSH, LQKENI. The CDR3 protein is CASSPQSTPIPYNYGYTF. The DNA of the CDR3 is TGTGCCAGCTCACCACAATCCACGCCAATACCTTATAACTATGGCTACACCTTC.

J is TRBJ1-2 and V is TRBV12-3 or TRBV12-4, with no clear D. Between the trimmed V and J ends, which lost 5 bases and 5 bases, there was a span of 9 bases. The CDR3 is 12 residues long. In DNA, the CDR3 is TGTGCCAGCAGTCGTCCCGGGTATGGCTACACCTTC. As protein: CASSRPGYGYTF.

The chain combines TRBV5-1 with TRBJ1-3, with D tentatively TRBD1 (6 bases). Trimming cost V 0 bases and J 2 bases, with 12 bases left between them. The CDR3 contains 16 residues. CDR1 and CDR2 (germline): SGHRS, YFSETQ. CDR3 sequence reads: CASSLDTGSTGNTIYF. In DNA, the CDR3 is TGCGCCAGCAGCTTGGACACAGGGTCCACTGGAAACACCATATATTTT.

The genes are TRBV5-5 and TRBJ1-6; TRBD1 might be the D (6 bases). The CDR3 totals 16 residues. Germline CDR1 SGHKS, CDR2 YYEKEE (reference sequence). Deletions cut 4 bases from V and 6 bases from J, with 17 bases between. As DNA, the CDR3 is TGTGCCAGCAGCCCGTCGTGGGGGGCGAGTAATTCACCCCTCCACTTT. The encoded protein is CASSPSWGASNSPLHF.

The chain uses TRBV7-9 and TRBJ1-6, with TRBD1 identical over 8 bases. The CDR3 is 13 amino acids. Trimming removed 3 bases from V and 11 bases from J; junction bases left unmatched: 3. In germline, CDR1 is SEHNR, CDR2 FQNEAQ (reference sequence). As DNA, the CDR3 is TGTGCCAGCAGCTTGGCAGGGGGCCCACCCCTCCACTTT. This encodes CASSLAGGPPLHF.